One and the same sample provided the 17 T cell receptor beta chains below, sequenced in a study of identical twins' blood T cells. TCRdb redid the calling of the 5' RACE reads with MiXCR, one entry per CDR3 protein. The sample holds 350,000 to 450,000 distinct CDR3 sequences, around 30% seen once. The sequenced sample consisted of PBMCs. The receptors shown here come from a woman between 18 and 50 years old in good health.

The chain is built from TRBV20-1 and TRBJ1-6; D remains unclear. This CDR3 comprises 15 residues. CDR1 is DFQATT, CDR2 SNEGSKA, per germline (reference sequence). V dropped 4 bases and J dropped 0 bases, with 10 bases sitting between them. The CDR3 DNA reads TGCAGTGCTATCCCGGCCGACTCCTATAATTCACCCCTCCACTTT. Protein product: CSAIPADSYNSPLHF.

The count of this clonotype is one. A junction end diverges from the germline sequence, so it may reflect a read error. The CDR3, as DNA: TGTGCCAGCGGCTTATCCCAGCTCTCTGGAAACACCATATATTTT. Its protein product is CASGLSQLSGNTIYF. The V gene is TRBV11-2, the J gene TRBJ1-3; D is ambiguous. Germline CDR1 is SGHAT and CDR2 is FQNNGV. This CDR3 contains 15 residues.

As concerns this clonotype: One junction end disagrees with the germline gene, perhaps due to a read error. This chain links TRBV29-1 with TRBJ2-6; unclear D gene. The CDR3 is 15 amino acids. Germline V gene lookup returns CDR1 SQVTM and CDR2 ANQGSEA. The CDR3 loop is CSVQYKSYRANALTF. CDR3 nucleotide sequence: TGCAGCGTTCAATACAAGTCGTATAGGGCCAACGCCCTGACTTTC.

In its sample, this clonotype was seen many times. V and J are TRBV27 and TRBJ1-5; D uncertain. This CDR3 spans 13 amino acids. From germline, CDR1 is MNHEY and CDR2 SMNVEV (reference sequence). V was cut by 6 bases and J by 4 bases, with 10 bases left in between. The CDR3 region is CASSLMGNQPQHF. CDR3 sequence (DNA): TGTGCCAGCAGCTTAATGGGGAATCAGCCCCAGCATTTT.

This clonotype was observed a handful of times. V usage is TRBV19 and J usage is TRBJ2-7; weak D call: TRBD2 (6 bases). V lost 3 bases and J 1 base, leaving 10 bases between the germline ends. This CDR3 is built from 14 residues. Germline CDR1 and CDR2: LNHDA and SQIVND (reference sequence). The CDR3 nucleotides read TGTGCCAGTAGTATTGGAGGGGCTTCCTACGAGCAGTACTTC. It yields the protein CASSIGGASYEQYF.

This rearrangement joins TRBV10-3 to TRBJ2-3; TRBD2 is a possible D gene (8 bases). The germline V gene encodes CDR1 ENHRY and CDR2 SYGVKD. The length of the CDR3 is 15 residues. The germline V and J ends were trimmed by 11 bases and 5 bases, with 23 bases remaining between them. The CDR3 region has the DNA TGTGCCTCCAGGGGGACAGCGGGAGAGGAAGATACGCAGTATTTT. Translation: CASRGTAGEEDTQYF.

This clonotype came up many times. The chain joins TRBV24-1 to TRBJ2-2; the D gene is possibly TRBD1 (6 bases). CDR1 KGHDR and CDR2 SFDVKD come from the germline V gene. The CDR3 has 15 residues. V lost 2 bases to trimming and J lost 7 bases, with 13 bases between them. CDR3 region: CATSDSSGVHGELFF. Written as DNA, the CDR3 is TGTGCCACCAGTGATTCCTCAGGGGTGCACGGGGAGCTGTTTTTT.

This rearrangement joins TRBV29-1 to TRBJ1-2; D gene uncertain. The germline gives CDR1 SQVTM, CDR2 ANQGSEA. V lost 6 bases, J lost 8 bases, and 22 bases lay in between. This CDR3 is built from 14 residues. The CDR3 here is CSVASLALLNGYTF. CDR3 in DNA: TGCAGCGTGGCGTCCCTAGCTCTCCTAAACGGCTACACCTTC.

The chain carries TRBV10-3 and TRBJ1-2; no definite D call. Per germline, CDR1 ENHRY and CDR2 SYGVKD. V lost 4 bases, J lost 0 bases, and 12 bases lay in between. The CDR3 sequence is 15 residues long. In nucleotides, the CDR3 is TGTGCCATCAGTGGCAACAAAGGAGCTAACTATGGCTACACCTTC. Encoded protein: CAISGNKGANYGYTF.

V gene TRBV19 combines with J gene TRBJ2-7; the D is unclear. The germline gives CDR1 LNHDA, CDR2 SQIVND (reference sequence). V shed 5 bases and J shed 5 bases, with 16 bases lying between them. This CDR3 comprises 14 residues. The CDR3 region is CASSFWYRAHEQYF. The CDR3, as DNA: TGTGCCAGTAGTTTCTGGTACAGAGCGCACGAGCAGTACTTC.

V usage is TRBV20-1 and J usage is TRBJ2-1; TRBD2 matches at 13 bases. CDR1 is DFQATT and CDR2 is SNEGSKA in the germline V gene (reference sequence). There are 14 residues in the CDR3. The trim removed 3 bases at V and 10 bases at J, leaving 6 bases unmatched. Here the CDR3 DNA reads TGCAGTGCTAGGTGGACTAGCGGGAGTAACGAGCAGTTCTTC. Translation gives CSARWTSGSNEQFF.

The CDR3 sequence is CASSSGTPTGEKLFF. In DNA form, the CDR3 reads TGCGCCAGCAGCTCCGGGACACCGACGGGTGAAAAACTGTTTTTT. The chain has TRBV5-1 and TRBJ1-4; perhaps TRBD1 as D (6 bases). The CDR3 sequence is 15 residues long. Germline V lookup: CDR1 SGHRS, CDR2 YFSETQ. Trimming shortened V by 3 bases and J by 7 bases, and 16 bases separated the two germline ends.

This clonotype showed up just a few times. This chain links TRBV20-1 with TRBJ1-2; no reliable D call. V shed 6 bases and J shed 4 bases, with 15 bases lying between them. Per germline, CDR1 DFQATT and CDR2 SNEGSKA (reference sequence). This CDR3 comprises 13 residues. The CDR3 loop reads CSAGLRKSYGYTF. CDR3 coding DNA: TGCAGTGCCGGGTTACGGAAAAGCTATGGCTACACCTTC.

In this sample, this clonotype turned up many times. The CDR3 coding sequence is TGTGCCAGCAGTTACCGGGACCATCGGTATGCTGAAGCTTTCTTT. It codes for CASSYRDHRYAEAFF. The J gene is TRBJ1-1, the V gene TRBV6-2 or TRBV6-3; maybe TRBD1 (5 bases). The CDR3 contains 15 residues. CDR1 is MNHEY, CDR2 SVGEGT, per germline. V gave up 2 bases and J gave up 6 bases, with 16 bases separating them.

The chain recombines TRBV11-2 with TRBJ1-2; no firm D call. The germline V gene encodes CDR1 SGHAT and CDR2 FQNNGV. V was clipped by 0 bases and J by 4 bases, with 12 bases between them. CDR3 length equals 15 residues. The CDR3 loop reads CASSLDLGYGYGYTF. CDR3 coding DNA: TGTGCCAGCAGCTTAGATCTGGGGTACGGCTATGGCTACACCTTC.

This clonotype appeared a few times. The chain is built from TRBV7-9 and TRBJ1-1; D remains ambiguous. CDR1 is SEHNR and CDR2 is FQNEAQ in the germline V gene (reference sequence). This CDR3 spans 12 amino acids. V was shortened by 5 bases and J by 4 bases, with 8 bases between the two germline ends. The DNA of the CDR3 is TGTGCCAGCAGCCAGAGGGTCACTGAAGCTTTCTTT. It specifies CASSQRVTEAFF.

This chain uses TRBV29-1 with TRBJ1-1; D is uncertain. Deletions cut 3 bases from V and 6 bases from J, with 8 bases between. Germline V gives CDR1 SQVTM, CDR2 ANQGSEA. This CDR3 has 11 residues. The CDR3 bases are TGCAGCGTTGAGGCAGGTCCTGAAGCTTTCTTT. It encodes CSVEAGPEAFF. The variable domain in full, completed from reference TRBV29-1 and TRBJ1-1, reads SAVISQKPSRDICQRGTSLTIQCQVDSQVTMMFWYRQQPGQSLTLIATANQGSEATYESGFVIDKFPISRPNLTFSTLTVSNMSPEDSSIYLCSVEAGPEAFFGQGTRLTVV.